This TCR beta chain was sequenced for a study of blood T cell repertoires in COVID-19. Authors' methods: Estimation of nucleated cell counts was performed using reference gene primer amplification. The table came from immunoSEQ multiplex PCR; TCRdb's copy has only in-frame clones and leaves some out. That table supplies the V and J calls and clone size; D and trimming were determined from the DNA. The sample holds about 97,000 clones, around 86% seen once. Germline CDR1 and CDR2: MDHEN and SYDVKM. This CDR3 comprises 15 residues. The junction had 4 bases not matched to a gene; V was cut back by 2 bases and J by 7 bases.

The receptor's source is a man between 50 and 59 years old with active or convalescent COVID-19. The rearrangement uses TRBV28 and TRBJ1-6, with 8 positions matching TRBD1. The specimen sequenced was peripheral blood. This CDR3 is CASSLPDRGNSPLHF. For the CDR3, the DNA is TGTGCCAGCAGTTTACCCGACAGGGGCAATTCACCCCTCCACTTT.